This TCR beta chain was recorded in a study of cytomegalovirus exposure and HLA in healthy donors. Donors sampled were nominally healthy, though unrecorded immune exposures were likely. It was with 60 Vbeta and 13 Jbeta primers that the PCR ran. Using immunoSEQ multiplex PCR, the repertoire was profiled, and TCRdb retains in-frame clones only, with some absent. The sample includes 210,000 or so clones, 87% of them seen just once. The CDR3 contains 11 residues. CDR1 is DFQATT, CDR2 SNEGSKA, per germline (reference sequence). The specimen sequenced was PBMCs. The chain has TRBV20-1 and TRBJ2-1, with a possible D match to TRBD1 (6 bases). The sequence derives from a man aged 25-45 years in good health and CMV-seronegative. The CDR3 nucleotides are TGCGCCCCCCAGGGGCGGAATGAGCAGTTCTTC. Protein product: CAPQGRNEQFF.